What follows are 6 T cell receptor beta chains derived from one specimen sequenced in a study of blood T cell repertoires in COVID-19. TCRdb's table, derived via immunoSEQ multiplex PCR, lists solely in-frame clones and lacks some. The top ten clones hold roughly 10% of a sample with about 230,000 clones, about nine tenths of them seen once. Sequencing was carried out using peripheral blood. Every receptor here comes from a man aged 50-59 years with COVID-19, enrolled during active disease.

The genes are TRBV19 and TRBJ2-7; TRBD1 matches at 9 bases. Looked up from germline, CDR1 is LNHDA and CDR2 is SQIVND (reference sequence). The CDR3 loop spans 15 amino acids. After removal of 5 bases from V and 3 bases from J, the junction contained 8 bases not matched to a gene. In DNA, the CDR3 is TGTGCCAGTAGTTCCTCCGGGACAGGGCTCTACGAGCAGTACTTC. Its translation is CASSSSGTGLYEQYF.

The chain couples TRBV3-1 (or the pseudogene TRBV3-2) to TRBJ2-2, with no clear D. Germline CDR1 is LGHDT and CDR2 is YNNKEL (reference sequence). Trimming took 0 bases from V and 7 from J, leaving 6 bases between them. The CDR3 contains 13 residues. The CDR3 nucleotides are TGTGCCAGCAGCCAAGATATCGGCGGGGAGCTGTTTTTT. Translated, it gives CASSQDIGGELFF.

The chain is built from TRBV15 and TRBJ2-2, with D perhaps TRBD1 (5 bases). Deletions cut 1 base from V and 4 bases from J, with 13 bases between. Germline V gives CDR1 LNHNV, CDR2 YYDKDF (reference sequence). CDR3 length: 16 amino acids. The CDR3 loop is CATSRGQGLSTGELFF. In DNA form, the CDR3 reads TGTGCCACCAGCAGAGGTCAGGGTCTAAGCACCGGGGAGCTGTTTTTT.

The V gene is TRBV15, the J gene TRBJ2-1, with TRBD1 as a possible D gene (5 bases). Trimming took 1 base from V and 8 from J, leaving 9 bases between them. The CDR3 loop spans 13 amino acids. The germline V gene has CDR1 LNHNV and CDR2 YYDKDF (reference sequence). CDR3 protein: CATSRGQWDEQFF. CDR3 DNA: TGTGCCACCAGCAGAGGACAGTGGGATGAGCAGTTCTTC. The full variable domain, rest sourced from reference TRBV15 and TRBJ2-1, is DAMVIQNPRYQVTQFGKPVTLSCSQTLNHNVMYWYQQKSSQAPKLLFHYYDKDFNNEADTPDNFQSRRPNTSFCFLDIRSPGLGDTAMYLCATSRGQWDEQFFGPGTRLTVL.

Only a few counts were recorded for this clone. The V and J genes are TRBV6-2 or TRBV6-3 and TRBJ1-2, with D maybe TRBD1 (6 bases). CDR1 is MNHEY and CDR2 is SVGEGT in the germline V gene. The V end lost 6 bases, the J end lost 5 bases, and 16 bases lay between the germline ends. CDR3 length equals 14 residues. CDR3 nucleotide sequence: TGTGCCAGCAGCCGGCCGGACAGCGGATATGGCTACACCTTC. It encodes CASSRPDSGYGYTF.

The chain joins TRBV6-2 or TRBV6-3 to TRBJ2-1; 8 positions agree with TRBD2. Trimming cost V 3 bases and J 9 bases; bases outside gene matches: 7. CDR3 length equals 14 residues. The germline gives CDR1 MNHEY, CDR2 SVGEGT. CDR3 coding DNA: TGTGCCAGCAGTTATGGGACTAGGGCCGGTGAGCAGTTCTTC. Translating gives CASSYGTRAGEQFF.